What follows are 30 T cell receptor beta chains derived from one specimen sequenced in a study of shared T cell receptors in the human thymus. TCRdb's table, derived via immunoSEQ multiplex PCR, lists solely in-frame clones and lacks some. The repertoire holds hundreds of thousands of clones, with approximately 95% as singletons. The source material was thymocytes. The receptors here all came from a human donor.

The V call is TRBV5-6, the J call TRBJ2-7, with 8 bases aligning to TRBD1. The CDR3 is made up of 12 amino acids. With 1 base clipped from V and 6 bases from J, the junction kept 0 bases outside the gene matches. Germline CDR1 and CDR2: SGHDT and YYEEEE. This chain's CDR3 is CASSLTGGEQYF. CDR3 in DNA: TGTGCCAGCAGCTTGACAGGGGGCGAGCAGTACTTC.

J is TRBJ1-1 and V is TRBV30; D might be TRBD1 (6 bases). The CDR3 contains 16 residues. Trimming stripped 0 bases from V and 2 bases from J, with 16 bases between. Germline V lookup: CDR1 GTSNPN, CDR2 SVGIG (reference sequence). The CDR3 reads CAWSVGRGPSNTEAFF. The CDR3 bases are TGTGCCTGGAGTGTGGGCAGGGGTCCCTCAAACACTGAAGCTTTCTTT.

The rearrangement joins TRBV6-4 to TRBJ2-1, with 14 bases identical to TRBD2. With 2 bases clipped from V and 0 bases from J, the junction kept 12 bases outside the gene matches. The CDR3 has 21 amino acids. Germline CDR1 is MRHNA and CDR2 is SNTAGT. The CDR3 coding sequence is TGTGCCAGCAGTGACCTGAAGTGGACTAGCGGGAGGAAGAGCTCCTACAATGAGCAGTTCTTC. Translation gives CASSDLKWTSGRKSSYNEQFF.

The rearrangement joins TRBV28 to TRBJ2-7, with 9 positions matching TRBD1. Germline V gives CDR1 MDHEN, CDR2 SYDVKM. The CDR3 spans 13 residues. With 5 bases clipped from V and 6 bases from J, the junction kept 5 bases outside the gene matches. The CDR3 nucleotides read TGTGCCAGCAGTGACCTACAGGGGGCCGAGCAGTACTTC. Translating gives CASSDLQGAEQYF. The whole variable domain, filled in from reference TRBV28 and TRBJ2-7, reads DVKVTQSSRYLVKRTGEKVFLECVQDMDHENMFWYRQDPGLGLRLIYFSYDVKMKEKGDIPEGYSVSREKKERFSLILESASTNQTSMYLCASSDLQGAEQYFGPGTRLTVT.

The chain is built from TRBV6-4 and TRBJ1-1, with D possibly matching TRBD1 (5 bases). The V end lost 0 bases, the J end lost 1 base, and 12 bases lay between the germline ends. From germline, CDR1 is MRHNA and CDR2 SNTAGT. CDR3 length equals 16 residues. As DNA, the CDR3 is TGTGCCAGCAGTGACTCGTGGGGCGCGCGGAACACTGAAGCTTTCTTT. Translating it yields CASSDSWGARNTEAFF.

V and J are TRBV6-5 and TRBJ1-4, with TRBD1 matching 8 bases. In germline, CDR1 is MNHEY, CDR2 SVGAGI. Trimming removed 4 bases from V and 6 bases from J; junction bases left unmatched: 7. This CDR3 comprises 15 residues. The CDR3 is CASSWSDRDDEKLFF. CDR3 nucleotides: TGTGCCAGCAGTTGGTCGGACAGGGATGATGAAAAACTGTTTTTT.

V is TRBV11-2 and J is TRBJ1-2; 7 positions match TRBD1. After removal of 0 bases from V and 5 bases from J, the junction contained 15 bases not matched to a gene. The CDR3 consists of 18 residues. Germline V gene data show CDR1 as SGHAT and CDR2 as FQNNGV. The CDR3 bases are TGTGCCAGCAGCTTAGATTTCTTTTTGGGGACAGAACCTTATGGCTACACCTTC. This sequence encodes CASSLDFFLGTEPYGYTF.

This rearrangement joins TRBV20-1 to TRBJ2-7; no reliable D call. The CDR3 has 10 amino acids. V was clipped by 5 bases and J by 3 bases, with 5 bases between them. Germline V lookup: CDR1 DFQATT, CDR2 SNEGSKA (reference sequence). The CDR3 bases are TGCAGTGCTGCCCACTACGAGCAGTACTTC. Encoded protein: CSAAHYEQYF.

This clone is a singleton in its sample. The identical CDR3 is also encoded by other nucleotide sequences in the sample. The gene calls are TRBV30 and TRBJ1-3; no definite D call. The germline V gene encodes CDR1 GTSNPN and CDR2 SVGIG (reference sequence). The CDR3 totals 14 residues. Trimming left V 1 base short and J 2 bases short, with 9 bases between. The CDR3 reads CAWSAGGTGNTIYF. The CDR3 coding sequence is TGTGCCTGGAGTGCGGGAGGGACTGGAAACACCATATATTTT.

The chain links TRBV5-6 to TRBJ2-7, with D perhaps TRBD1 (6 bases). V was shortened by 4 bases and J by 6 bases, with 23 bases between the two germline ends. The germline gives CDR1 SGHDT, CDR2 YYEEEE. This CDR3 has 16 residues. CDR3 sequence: CASSLGAFGQGGEQYF. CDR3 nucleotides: TGTGCCAGCAGCCTGGGGGCTTTCGGGCAGGGCGGCGAGCAGTACTTC.

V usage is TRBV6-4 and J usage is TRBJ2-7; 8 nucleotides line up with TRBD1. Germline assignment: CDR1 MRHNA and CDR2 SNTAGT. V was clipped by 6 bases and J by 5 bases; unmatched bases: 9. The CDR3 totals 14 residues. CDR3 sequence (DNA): TGTGCCAGCAGCGCGACACAGGGGGACAACGAGCAGTACTTC. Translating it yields CASSATQGDNEQYF.

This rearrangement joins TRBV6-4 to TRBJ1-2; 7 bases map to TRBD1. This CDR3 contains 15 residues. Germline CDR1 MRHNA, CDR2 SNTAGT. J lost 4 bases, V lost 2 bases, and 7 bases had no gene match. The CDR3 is CASSDGQAQFYGYTF. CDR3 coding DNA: TGTGCCAGCAGTGACGGACAGGCACAATTCTATGGCTACACCTTC.

CDR3: CAWSVLAGGYNEQFF. DNA of the CDR3: TGTGCCTGGAGTGTACTAGCGGGAGGGTACAATGAGCAGTTCTTC. V is TRBV30 and J is TRBJ2-1, with TRBD2 matching over 13 bases. Germline V gene data show CDR1 as GTSNPN and CDR2 as SVGIG (reference sequence). V was pared by 0 bases and J by 4 bases, with 0 bases of the junction left unmatched. The CDR3 has 15 amino acids.

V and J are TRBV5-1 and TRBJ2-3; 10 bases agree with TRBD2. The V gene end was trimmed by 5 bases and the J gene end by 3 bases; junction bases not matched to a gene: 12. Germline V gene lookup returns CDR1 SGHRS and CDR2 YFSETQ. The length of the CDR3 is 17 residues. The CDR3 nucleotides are TGCGCCAGCAGTGCCCCAAAGCGGGAGGGCCTAACAGATACGCAGTATTTT. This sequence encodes CASSAPKREGLTDTQYF.

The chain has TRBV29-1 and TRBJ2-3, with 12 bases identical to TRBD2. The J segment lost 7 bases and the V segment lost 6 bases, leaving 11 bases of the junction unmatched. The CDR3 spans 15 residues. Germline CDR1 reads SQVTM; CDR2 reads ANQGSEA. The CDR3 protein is CSVRRTSGAGNTQYF. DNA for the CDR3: TGCAGCGTCCGAAGGACTAGCGGGGCGGGGAATACGCAGTATTTT.

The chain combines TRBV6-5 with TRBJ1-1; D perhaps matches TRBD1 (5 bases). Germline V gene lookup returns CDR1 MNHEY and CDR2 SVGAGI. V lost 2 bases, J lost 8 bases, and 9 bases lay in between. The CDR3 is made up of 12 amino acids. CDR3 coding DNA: TGTGCCAGCAGTTACAACGGGGGGGAAGCTTTCTTT. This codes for CASSYNGGEAFF.

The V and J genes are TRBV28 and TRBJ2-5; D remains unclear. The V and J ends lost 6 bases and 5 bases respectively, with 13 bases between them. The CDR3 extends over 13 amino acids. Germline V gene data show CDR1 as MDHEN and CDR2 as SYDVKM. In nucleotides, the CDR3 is TGTGCCAGCAGAATCCCAATCACGGAGACCCAGTACTTC. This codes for CASRIPITETQYF.

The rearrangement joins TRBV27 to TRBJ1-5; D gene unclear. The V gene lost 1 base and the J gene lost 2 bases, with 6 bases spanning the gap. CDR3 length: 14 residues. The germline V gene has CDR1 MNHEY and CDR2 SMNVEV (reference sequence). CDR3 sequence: CASSLWWGNQPQHF. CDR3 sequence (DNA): TGTGCCAGCAGTTTATGGTGGGGCAATCAGCCCCAGCATTTT.

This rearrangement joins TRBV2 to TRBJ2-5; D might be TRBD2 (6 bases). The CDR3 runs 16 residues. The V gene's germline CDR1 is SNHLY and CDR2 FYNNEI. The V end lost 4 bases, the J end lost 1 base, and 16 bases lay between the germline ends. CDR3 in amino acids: CASSANSGAPQETQYF. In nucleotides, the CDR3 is TGTGCCAGCAGTGCTAATAGCGGAGCCCCCCAAGAGACCCAGTACTTC. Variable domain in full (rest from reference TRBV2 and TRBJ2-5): EPEVTQTPSHQVTQMGQEVILRCVPISNHLYFYWYRQILGQKVEFLVSFYNNEISEKSEIFDDQFSVERPDGSNFTLKIRSTKLEDSAMYFCASSANSGAPQETQYFGPGTRLLVL.

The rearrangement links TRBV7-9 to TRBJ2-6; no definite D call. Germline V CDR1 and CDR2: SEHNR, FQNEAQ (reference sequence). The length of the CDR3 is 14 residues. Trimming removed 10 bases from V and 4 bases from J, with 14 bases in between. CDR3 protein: CATLFGVGANVLTF. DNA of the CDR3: TGTGCCACCTTATTTGGGGTCGGGGCCAACGTCCTGACTTTC.

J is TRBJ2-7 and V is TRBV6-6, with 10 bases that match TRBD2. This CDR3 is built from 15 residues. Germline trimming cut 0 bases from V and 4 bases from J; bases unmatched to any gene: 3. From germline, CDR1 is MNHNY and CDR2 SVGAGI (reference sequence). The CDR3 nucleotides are TGTGCCAGCAGTTACTCACTAGCGGGACCGTACGAGCAGTACTTC. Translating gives CASSYSLAGPYEQYF.

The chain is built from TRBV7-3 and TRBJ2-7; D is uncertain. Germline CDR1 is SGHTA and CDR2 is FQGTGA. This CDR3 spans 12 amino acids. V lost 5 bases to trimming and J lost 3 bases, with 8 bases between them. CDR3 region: CASSQYGYEQYF. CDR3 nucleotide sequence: TGTGCCAGCAGCCAGTACGGCTACGAGCAGTACTTC.

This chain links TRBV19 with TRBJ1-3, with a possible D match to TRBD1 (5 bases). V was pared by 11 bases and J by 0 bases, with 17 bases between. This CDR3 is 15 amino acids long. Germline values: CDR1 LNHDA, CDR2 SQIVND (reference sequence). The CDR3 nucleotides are TGTGCCGCAAGAGGGGTACCGCACTCTGGAAACACCATATATTTT. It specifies CAARGVPHSGNTIYF.

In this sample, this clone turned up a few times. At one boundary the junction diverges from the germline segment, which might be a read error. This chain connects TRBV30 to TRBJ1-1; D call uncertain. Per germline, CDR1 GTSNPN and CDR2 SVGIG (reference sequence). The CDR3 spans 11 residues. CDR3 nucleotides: TGCCGATGGGGTTCGAACACTGAAGCTTTCTTT. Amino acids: CRWGSNTEAFF.

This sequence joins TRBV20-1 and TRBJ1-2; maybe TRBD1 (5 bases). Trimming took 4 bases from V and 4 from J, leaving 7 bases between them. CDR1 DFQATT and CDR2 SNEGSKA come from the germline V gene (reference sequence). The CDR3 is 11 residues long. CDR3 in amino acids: CSATGLYGYTF. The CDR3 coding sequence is TGCAGTGCTACGGGGCTCTATGGCTACACCTTC.

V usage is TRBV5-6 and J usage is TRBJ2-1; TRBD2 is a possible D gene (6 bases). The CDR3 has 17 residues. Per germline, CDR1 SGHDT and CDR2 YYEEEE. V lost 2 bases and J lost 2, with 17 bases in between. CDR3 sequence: CASSFPRFRRAYNEQFF. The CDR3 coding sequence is TGTGCCAGCAGCTTTCCTAGGTTTCGGAGGGCCTACAATGAGCAGTTCTTC.

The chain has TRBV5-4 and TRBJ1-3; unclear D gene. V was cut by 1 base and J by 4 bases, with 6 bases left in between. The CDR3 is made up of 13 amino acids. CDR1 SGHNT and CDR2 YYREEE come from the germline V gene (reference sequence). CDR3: CASSLSRGNTIYF. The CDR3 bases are TGTGCCAGCAGCTTGTCGCGGGGAAACACCATATATTTT.

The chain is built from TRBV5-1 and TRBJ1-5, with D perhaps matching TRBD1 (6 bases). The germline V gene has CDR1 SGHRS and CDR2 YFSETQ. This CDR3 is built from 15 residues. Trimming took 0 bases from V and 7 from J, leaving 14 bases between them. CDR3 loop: CASSLGSGVEQPQHF. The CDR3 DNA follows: TGCGCCAGCAGCTTGGGATCAGGGGTGGAGCAGCCCCAGCATTTT.

The CDR3 DNA follows: TGTGCCAGCAGCCAGGGGGCAGATACGCAGTATTTT. Translating it yields CASSQGADTQYF. The rearrangement uses TRBV5-4 and TRBJ2-3; TRBD1 agrees at 7 bases. The CDR3 consists of 12 residues. J lost 4 bases, V lost 4 bases, and 0 bases had no gene match. Germline-derived CDR1 and CDR2 are SGHNT and YYREEE (reference sequence).

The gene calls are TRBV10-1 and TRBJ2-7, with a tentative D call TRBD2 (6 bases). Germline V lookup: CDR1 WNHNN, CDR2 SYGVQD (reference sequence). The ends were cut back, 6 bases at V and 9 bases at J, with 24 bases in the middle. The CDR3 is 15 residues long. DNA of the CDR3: TGCGCCAGCAGAGTCCCTCCGGGAGTCGGGAATGGGCAGTACTTC. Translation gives CASRVPPGVGNGQYF.